These 5 T cell receptor beta chains share one sample of origin, sequenced in a study of CD8+ T cells in alopecia areata. RNA was extracted and reverse transcribed into cDNA as the sequencing template. The method was immunoSEQ multiplex PCR; TCRdb's version includes in-frame clones alone and lacks a portion of them. The table records 200,000 to 250,000 clones, approximately 65% of them present only once. Treatment noted: oral pan-JAK inhibitor, 5-10 mg twice daily. Sample: CD4+ T cells sorted from blood, taken at week 44, from a patient treated with tofacitinib. Receptor source: a human donor with alopecia areata.

This clone was found a few times. The chain links TRBV6-5 to TRBJ1-2; TRBD1 matches at 8 bases. Trimming removed 6 bases from V and 7 bases from J; junction bases left unmatched: 13. The CDR3 loop spans 15 amino acids. CDR1 is MNHEY and CDR2 is SVGAGI in the germline V gene. As DNA, the CDR3 is TGTGCCAGCAGACGTCCGGGACAGGACTTAGGTGGCTACACCTTC. It translates to CASRRPGQDLGGYTF.

This clone was observed a handful of times. The chain links TRBV11-2 to TRBJ2-1; D may be TRBD2 (5 bases). V was cut by 5 bases and J by 7 bases, with 9 bases left in between. The CDR3 runs 12 residues. Looked up from germline, CDR1 is SGHAT and CDR2 is FQNNGV. The CDR3 DNA follows: TGTGCCAGCAGCCCTTGGACTAATGAGCAGTTCTTC. This codes for CASSPWTNEQFF.

This chain uses TRBV7-2 with TRBJ2-3; 9 bases are shared with TRBD2. Per the germline V gene, CDR1 is SGHTA and CDR2 is FQGNSA. V trimming: 3 bases; J trimming: 6 bases; junction bases outside the gene matches: 4. There are 14 residues in the CDR3. The chain's CDR3 is CASSFTSGLDTQYF. The DNA for the CDR3 is TGTGCCAGCAGCTTCACTAGCGGGTTGGATACGCAGTATTTT. The whole variable domain, filled in from reference TRBV7-2 and TRBJ2-3, reads GAGVSQSPSNKVTEKGKDVELRCDPISGHTALYWYRQSLGQGLEFLIYFQGNSAPDKSGLPSDRFSAERTGGSVSTLTIQRTQQEDSAVYLCASSFTSGLDTQYFGPGTRLTVL.

This chain joins TRBV29-1 and TRBJ1-4; weak D call: TRBD1 (5 bases). Trimming left V 6 bases short and J 4 bases short, with 9 bases between. The CDR3 covers 12 residues. Germline assignment: CDR1 SQVTM and CDR2 ANQGSEA. CDR3 sequence: CSVGGGNEKLFF. In DNA form, the CDR3 reads TGCAGCGTCGGGGGGGGTAATGAAAAACTGTTTTTT. Complete variable domain (other parts from reference TRBV29-1 and TRBJ1-4): SAVISQKPSRDICQRGTSLTIQCQVDSQVTMMFWYRQQPGQSLTLIATANQGSEATYESGFVIDKFPISRPNLTFSTLTVSNMSPEDSSIYLCSVGGGNEKLFFGSGTQLSVL.

V usage is TRBV27 and J usage is TRBJ2-2; D is perhaps TRBD1 (6 bases). Germline V gene lookup returns CDR1 MNHEY and CDR2 SMNVEV (reference sequence). The CDR3 has 14 residues. The V end lost 6 bases, the J end lost 6 bases, and 14 bases lay between the germline ends. The CDR3 region is CASSQLSGAGELFF. The CDR3 nucleotides read TGTGCCAGCAGCCAATTATCAGGGGCCGGGGAGCTGTTTTTT.